The clone carrying this T cell receptor (beta chain) was recorded at least ten times. Its antigen is as yet unknown. The source of the sample is a study of early T cells in non-severe SARS-CoV-2 infection. The CDR3 extends over 13 amino acids. V was pared by 5 bases and J by 0 bases, with 5 bases between. Germline V gene lookup returns CDR1 LGHNA and CDR2 YNFKEQ. Individual cDNA molecules were tagged with unique molecular identifiers, the study reported. TCRdb reprocessed the 5' RACE reads via MiXCR and lists one record per CDR3 protein. The repertoire holds 69,000 or so distinct CDR3 sequences, with more than 3.5% as singletons. Study results and limitations: A preference for anti-spike CD8 responses marked VDJdb matching, which missed private and CD4 specificities.

The rearrangement links TRBV4-2 to TRBJ1-5; D unclear. This receptor was taken from an adult who was a healthcare worker with PCR-confirmed SARS-CoV-2 infection or an uninfected control (not recorded which). The donor label of this sample is uncertain. Here the sequenced sample was whole blood, taken at baseline. CDR3: CASSEYSNQPQHF. For the CDR3, the DNA is TGTGCCAGCAGCGAATATAGCAATCAGCCCCAGCATTTT.